One sample yielded the 15 T cell receptor beta chains listed below, sequenced in a study of graft-versus-host responses after intestinal transplantation. Sequencing used immunoSEQ multiplex PCR; TCRdb keeps in-frame clones, though not all of them. The sample consists of about 120,000 clones, approximately 94% of them appearing once. No antigen has been identified for these receptors. The source was unstimulated CD4+ T cells sorted from spleen or lymph node cells, collected before transplant. The receptor source for this set is a human donor who was the organ donor for an intestinal transplant.

V and J are TRBV6-5 and TRBJ1-1; D gene unclear. V gave up 2 bases and J gave up 3 bases, with 7 bases separating them. There are 13 residues in the CDR3. Germline CDR1 is MNHEY and CDR2 is SVGAGI. The CDR3 DNA reads TGTGCCAGCAGTTACATGACCCACACTGAAGCTTTCTTT. Residues: CASSYMTHTEAFF.

V usage is TRBV21-1 and J usage is TRBJ1-2. TRBV21-1 is classified as a pseudogene. The CDR3 spans 15 residues. CDR3 region: CASRPTPAGGGGYTF. CDR3 bases: TGTGCCAGCCGACCCACTCCGGCGGGGGGCGGGGGCTACACCTTC.

The chain is built from TRBV30 and TRBJ1-5; D is perhaps TRBD1 (6 bases). The CDR3 is 14 residues long. Trimming stripped 3 bases from V and 7 bases from J, with 16 bases between. CDR1 and CDR2 (germline): GTSNPN, SVGIG (reference sequence). CDR3 nucleotide sequence: TGTGCCTGGAGCGTGAACTACAGGGACCAGCCCCAGCATTTT. Its translation is CAWSVNYRDQPQHF. Full variable domain (remainder filled in from reference TRBV30 and TRBJ1-5): SQTIHQWPATLVQPVGSPLSLECTVEGTSNPNLYWYRQAAGRGLQLLFYSVGIGQISSEVPQNLSASRPQDRQFILSSKKLLLSDSGFYLCAWSVNYRDQPQHFGDGTRLSIL.

For the CDR3, the DNA is TGTGCCAGCAGCCTCGGGCCCGAGCAGTACTTC. Translated, it gives CASSLGPEQYF. The V and J genes are TRBV7-2 and TRBJ2-7; D is unclear. Trimming stripped 5 bases from V and 6 bases from J, with 8 bases between. Germline loops: CDR1 SGHTA, CDR2 FQGNSA. The CDR3 runs to 11 residues.

The chain carries TRBV29-1 and TRBJ2-1; the D gene is possibly TRBD2 (6 bases). The V and J ends lost 5 bases and 1 base respectively, with 9 bases between them. The CDR3 runs to 13 residues. Germline V gene sequence: CDR1 SQVTM, CDR2 ANQGSEA. CDR3 loop: CSVRGDSYNEQFF. The CDR3 DNA is TGCAGCGTTCGCGGGGATTCCTACAATGAGCAGTTCTTC.

The chain joins TRBV6-1 to TRBJ2-2, with D possibly TRBD2 on 5 matching bases. The CDR3 consists of 14 residues. Germline CDR1 is MNHNS and CDR2 is SASEGT. Between the trimmed V and J ends, which lost 4 bases and 4 bases, there was a span of 10 bases. In nucleotides, the CDR3 is TGTGCCAGCAGTGCGACTAAGGGCACCGGGGAGCTGTTTTTT. Its translation is CASSATKGTGELFF.

J is TRBJ2-7 and V is TRBV6-5, with 7 bases matching TRBD1. Losses at the gene ends were 7 bases for V and 1 base for J; bases not matched to a gene: 7. The CDR3 length is 14 residues. Germline lookup yields CDR1 MNHEY and CDR2 SVGAGI. Here the CDR3 DNA reads TGTGCCAGCAAAAGAACAGGGGCATCCTACGAGCAGTACTTC. Amino acid sequence: CASKRTGASYEQYF.

J is TRBJ2-5 and V is TRBV2; 7 nucleotides align to TRBD1. The trim removed 6 bases at V and 4 bases at J, leaving 14 bases unmatched. CDR1 and CDR2 from the germline V gene are SNHLY and FYNNEI. The CDR3 contains 16 residues. CDR3: CASREFRQGKGETQYF. Written as DNA, the CDR3 is TGTGCCAGCAGAGAATTTCGACAGGGAAAGGGAGAGACCCAGTACTTC.

The rearrangement links TRBV7-3 to TRBJ2-2, with no clear D. With 2 bases removed from V and 7 bases from J, the gap between germline ends came to 8 bases. From germline, CDR1 is SGHTA and CDR2 FQGTGA. The CDR3 contains 13 residues. The CDR3 sequence is CASSLLVGGELFF. CDR3 DNA sequence: TGTGCCAGCAGCTTATTAGTGGGCGGGGAGCTGTTTTTT.

The chain recombines TRBV2 with TRBJ2-3; D possibly matches TRBD1 or TRBD2 (5 bases each). V was pared by 9 bases and J by 4 bases, with 17 bases between. The CDR3 consists of 14 residues. Germline V gives CDR1 SNHLY, CDR2 FYNNEI. CDR3 nucleotide sequence: TGTGCCAGTGCCGGGACCTTTTGGTCAGATACGCAGTATTTT. Protein product: CASAGTFWSDTQYF.

The chain recombines TRBV28 with TRBJ1-3, with TRBD1 identical over 10 bases. This CDR3 is 19 amino acids long. The junction had 17 bases not matched to a gene; V was cut back by 5 bases and J by 4 bases. The germline V gene encodes CDR1 MDHEN and CDR2 SYDVKM. The chain's CDR3 is CASSGSGQGVYPPGNTIYF. The CDR3 DNA follows: TGTGCCAGCAGTGGCTCCGGACAGGGGGTGTACCCACCGGGAAACACCATATATTTT.

The sample holds one count of this clone. The genes are TRBV29-1 and TRBJ2-1; D not resolved. V was trimmed by 2 bases and J by 0 bases, leaving 8 bases between them. The CDR3 runs to 14 residues. CDR1 and CDR2 from the germline V gene are SQVTM and ANQGSEA. The CDR3 DNA reads TGCAGCGTTGAATCTCCGGGCTCCTACAATGAGCAGTTCTTC. Protein: CSVESPGSYNEQFF.

Notes on this clone: Other DNA sequences within the sample encode an identical CDR3. The chain employs TRBV18 and TRBJ1-4; perhaps TRBD1 as D (6 bases). This CDR3 has 13 residues. V lost 3 bases, J lost 5 bases, and 7 bases lay in between. CDR1 and CDR2 (germline): KGHSH, LQKENI. The CDR3 loop is CASSPGQNEKLFF. The CDR3 region has the DNA TGTGCCAGCTCACCCGGACAGAATGAAAAACTGTTTTTT.

J is TRBJ2-1 and V is TRBV7-2; no reliable D call. CDR1 is SGHTA, CDR2 FQGNSA, per germline. This CDR3 is 15 amino acids long. The V and J ends lost 0 bases and 3 bases respectively, with 9 bases between them. The CDR3 nucleotides are TGTGCCAGCAGCTTAGCGGAAGCATACTACAATGAGCAGTTCTTC. Protein product: CASSLAEAYYNEQFF.

The V and J genes are TRBV28 and TRBJ2-1; possibly TRBD2 for D (6 bases). The germline V gene encodes CDR1 MDHEN and CDR2 SYDVKM. This CDR3 comprises 17 residues. V was shortened by 5 bases and J by 9 bases, with 26 bases between the two germline ends. This CDR3 reads CASSAGLREVWRPEQFF. CDR3 nucleotides: TGTGCCAGCAGTGCGGGACTGCGCGAGGTCTGGCGCCCTGAGCAGTTCTTC.